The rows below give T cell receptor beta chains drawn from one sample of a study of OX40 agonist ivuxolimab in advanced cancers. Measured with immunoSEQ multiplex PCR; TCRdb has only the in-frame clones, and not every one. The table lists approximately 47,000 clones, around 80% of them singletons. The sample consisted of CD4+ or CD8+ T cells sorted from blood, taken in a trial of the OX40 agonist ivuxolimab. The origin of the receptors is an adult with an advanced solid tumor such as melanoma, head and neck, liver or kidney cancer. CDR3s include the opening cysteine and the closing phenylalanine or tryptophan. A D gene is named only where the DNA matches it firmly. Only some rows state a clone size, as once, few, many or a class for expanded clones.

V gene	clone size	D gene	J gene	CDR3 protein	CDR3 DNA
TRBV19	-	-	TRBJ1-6	CASSGGSYNSPLHF	TGTGCCAGTAGTGGGGGCTCCTATAATTCACCCCTCCACTTT
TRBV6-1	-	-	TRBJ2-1	CASSELSQGGYNEQFF	TGTGCCAGCAGTGAACTCAGTCAGGGAGGCTACAATGAGCAGTTCTTC
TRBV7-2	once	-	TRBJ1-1	CASSLNGGTGTEAFF	TGTGCCAGCAGCTTAAATGGGGGAACGGGGACTGAAGCTTTCTTT
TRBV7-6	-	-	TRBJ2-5	CASRHNSQDPQYF	TGTGCCAGCAGACATAACTCTCAGGATCCCCAGTACTTC
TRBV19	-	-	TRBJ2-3	CASSMDYGTDTQYF	TGTGCCAGTAGTATGGACTATGGGACAGATACGCAGTATTTT
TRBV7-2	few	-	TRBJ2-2	CASSLGRPAGELFF	TGTGCCAGCAGCTTAGGCCGGCCAGCCGGGGAGCTGTTTTTT
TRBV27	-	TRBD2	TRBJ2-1	CASSLFGGSSYNEQFF	TGTGCCAGCAGTTTATTTGGCGGGAGCTCCTACAATGAGCAGTTCTTC
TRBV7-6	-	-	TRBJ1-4	CASSPDNEKLFF	TGTGCCAGCAGCCCCGACAATGAAAAACTGTTTTTT
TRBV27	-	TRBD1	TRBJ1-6	CASSPFTGGGYNSPLHF	TGTGCCAGCAGTCCCTTCACAGGGGGTGGGTATAATTCACCCCTCCACTTT
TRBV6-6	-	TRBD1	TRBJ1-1	CASSPNRDRGSTEAFF	TGTGCCAGCAGCCCAAACCGGGACAGGGGTTCCACTGAAGCTTTCTTT
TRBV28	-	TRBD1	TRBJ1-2	CASSTGVLIYGYTF	TGTGCCAGCAGTACAGGGGTATTGATCTATGGCTACACCTTC
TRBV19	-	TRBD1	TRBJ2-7	CASSFRDRRGEQYF	TGTGCCAGTTCTTTCCGGGACAGGCGGGGCGAGCAGTACTTC
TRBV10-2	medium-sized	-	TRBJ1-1	CASSENIAGTEAFF	TGCGCCAGCAGTGAGAACATCGCTGGCACTGAAGCTTTCTTT
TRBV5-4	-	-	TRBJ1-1	CASSLNGHYEAFF	TGTGCCAGCAGCTTGAACGGGCACTATGAAGCTTTCTTT
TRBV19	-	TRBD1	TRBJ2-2	CASSIEMGQRTNTGELFF	TGTGCCAGTAGTATTGAGATGGGACAGAGGACGAACACCGGGGAGCTGTTTTTT
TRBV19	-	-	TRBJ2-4	CASSPRDLAKNIQYF	TGTGCCAGTAGTCCCAGGGACCTAGCCAAAAACATTCAGTACTTC
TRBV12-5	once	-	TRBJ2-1	CASGSFLGGTAYNEQFF	TGTGCTAGTGGTTCCTTCCTTGGCGGGACGGCCTACAATGAGCAGTTCTTC
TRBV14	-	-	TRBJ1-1	CASSRNGNTEAFF	TGTGCCAGCAGCCGCAACGGGAACACTGAAGCTTTCTTT
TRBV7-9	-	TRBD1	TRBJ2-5	CASLAGGQETQYF	TGTGCCAGCCTCGCAGGGGGCCAAGAGACCCAGTACTTC
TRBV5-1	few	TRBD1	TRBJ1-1	CASSWGQANTEAFF	TGCGCCAGCAGCTGGGGACAGGCGAACACTGAAGCTTTCTTT
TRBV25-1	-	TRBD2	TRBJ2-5	CASTFASGREEETQYF	TGTGCCAGCACCTTCGCTAGCGGGAGAGAAGAAGAGACCCAGTACTTC
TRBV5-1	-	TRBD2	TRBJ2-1	CASSLTSGLNNEQFF	TGCGCCAGCAGCTTGACTAGCGGACTTAACAATGAGCAGTTCTTC
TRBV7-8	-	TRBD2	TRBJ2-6	CASSLIVLAGGSGANVLTF	TGTGCCAGCAGCTTAATTGTTCTAGCGGGAGGTTCCGGGGCCAACGTCCTGACTTTC
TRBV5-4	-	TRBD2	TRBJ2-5	CASTRGGPQYQETQYF	TGTGCCAGCACCCGGGGGGGGCCGCAATACCAAGAGACCCAGTACTTC
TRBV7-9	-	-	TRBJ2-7	CASSSPGAGLAYEQYF	TGTGCCAGCAGCTCCCCGGGGGCGGGGTTGGCCTACGAGCAGTACTTC
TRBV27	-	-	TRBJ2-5	CASSFRDGMLETQYF	TGTGCCAGCAGTTTCCGGGACGGCATGTTGGAGACCCAGTACTTC
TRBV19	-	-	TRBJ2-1	CASSIVRNEQFF	TGTGCCAGTAGTATAGTTCGGAATGAGCAGTTCTTC
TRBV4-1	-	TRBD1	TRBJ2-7	CASSHGQGTYEQYF	TGCGCCAGCAGCCACGGACAGGGGACCTACGAGCAGTACTTC
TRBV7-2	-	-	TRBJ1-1	CASNKDRDTEAFF	TGTGCCAGCAACAAAGACAGAGACACTGAAGCTTTCTTT
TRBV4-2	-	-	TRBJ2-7	CASSQGVGGSYEQYF	TGTGCCAGCAGCCAAGGTGTCGGCGGCTCCTACGAGCAGTACTTC
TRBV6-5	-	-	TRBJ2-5	CASSYSGSGEETQYF	TGTGCCAGCAGTTACTCTGGGTCAGGGGAAGAGACCCAGTACTTC
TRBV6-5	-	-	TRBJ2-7	CASSIVRESYEQYF	TGTGCCAGCAGTATTGTCAGGGAATCCTACGAGCAGTACTTC
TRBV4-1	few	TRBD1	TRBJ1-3	CASSRPQGGMTGNTIYF	TGCGCCAGCAGCCGCCCGCAAGGGGGCATGACGGGAAACACCATATATTTT
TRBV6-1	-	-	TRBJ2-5	CASSESSAQETQYF	TGTGCCAGCAGTGAAAGTAGCGCCCAAGAGACCCAGTACTTC
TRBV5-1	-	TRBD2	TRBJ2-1	CASSLEEIAGSSYNEQFF	TGCGCCAGCAGCTTGGAAGAAATAGCGGGGAGCTCCTACAATGAGCAGTTCTTC
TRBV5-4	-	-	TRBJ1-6	CASSFKGERSPLHF	TGTGCCAGCAGCTTCAAGGGAGAGCGTTCACCCCTCCACTTT
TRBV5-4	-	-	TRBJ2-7	CASEPWGGHEQYF	TGTGCCAGCGAACCTTGGGGGGGCCACGAGCAGTACTTC
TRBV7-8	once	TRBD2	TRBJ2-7	CASIRGGATYEQYF	TGTGCCAGCATCCGGGGGGGGGCCACCTACGAGCAGTACTTC
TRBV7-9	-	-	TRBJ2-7	CASSPAVEQYF	TGTGCCAGCAGCCCGGCGGTCGAGCAGTACTTC
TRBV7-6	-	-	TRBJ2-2	CASSQQGGSNTGELFF	TGTGCCAGCAGTCAACAGGGCGGCTCGAACACCGGGGAGCTGTTTTTT
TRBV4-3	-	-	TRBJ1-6	CASSQGGSSYNSPLHF	TGCGCCAGCAGCCAAGGAGGCAGCTCCTATAATTCACCCCTCCACTTT
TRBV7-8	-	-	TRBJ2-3	CASKRSPDTQYF	TGTGCCAGCAAGAGATCCCCAGATACGCAGTATTTT
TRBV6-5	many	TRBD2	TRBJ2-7	CASSGNSYEQYF	TGTGCCAGTAGCGGGAACTCCTACGAGCAGTACTTC
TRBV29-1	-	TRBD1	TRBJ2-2	CSARTPGTENTGELFF	TGCAGCGCAAGAACCCCCGGGACAGAGAACACCGGGGAGCTGTTTTTT
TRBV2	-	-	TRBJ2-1	CASSESRGNEQFF	TGTGCCAGCAGTGAATCCAGGGGCAATGAGCAGTTCTTC
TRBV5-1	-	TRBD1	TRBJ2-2	CASGQGAISALFF	TGCGCCAGCGGACAGGGGGCAATCAGCGCGCTGTTTTTT
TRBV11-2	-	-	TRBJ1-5	CASSQGKGQPQHF	TGTGCCAGCAGTCAGGGGAAGGGGCAGCCCCAGCATTTT